The next 27 T cell receptor beta chains were all read from a single sample in a study of cytomegalovirus exposure and HLA in healthy donors. Profiled with immunoSEQ multiplex PCR; TCRdb holds only in-frame clones, not every one. Of about 330,000 clones in the sample, 80% to 90% are singletons; the top ten hold 0.65% to 0.85%. Sequencing used PBMCs. All receptors derive from a woman aged 18-29 years in good health and CMV-seronegative.

A few counts support this clone. The V call is TRBV2, the J call TRBJ2-7; a weak D match, TRBD2 (5 bases). This CDR3 is built from 14 residues. The germline V and J ends were trimmed by 3 bases and 1 base, with 10 bases remaining between them. CDR1 SNHLY and CDR2 FYNNEI come from the germline V gene. The CDR3 region has the DNA TGTGCCAGCAGTGAGGAGACTACTTCCTACGAGCAGTACTTC. This gives the protein CASSEETTSYEQYF.

A remark on this clone: One junction end disagrees with the germline gene, perhaps due to a read error. V usage is TRBV11-1 and J usage is TRBJ2-7, with 8 bases aligning to TRBD1. Germline lookup yields CDR1 SGHAT and CDR2 FQDESV (reference sequence). There are 15 residues in the CDR3. The DNA of the CDR3 is TGTGCCAGCAGCATAGCAAGGACAGGGCTATACGAGCAGTACTTC. The encoded protein is CASSIARTGLYEQYF.

V gene TRBV6-5 combines with J gene TRBJ1-5; no reliable D call. The CDR3 sequence is 13 residues long. V was shortened by 5 bases and J by 5 bases, with 10 bases between the two germline ends. Germline V CDR1 and CDR2: MNHEY, SVGAGI. The CDR3 sequence is CASSTQPDQPQHF. In DNA form, the CDR3 reads TGTGCCAGCAGTACCCAACCGGATCAGCCCCAGCATTTT.

V usage is TRBV9 and J usage is TRBJ2-1; 10 bases agree with TRBD2. This CDR3 spans 15 amino acids. The germline V gene has CDR1 SGDLS and CDR2 YYNGEE. With V trimmed by 0 bases and J by 10 bases, 7 bases remained unmatched. CDR3 protein: CASSVDPSGRREQFF. The CDR3 coding sequence is TGTGCCAGCAGCGTAGATCCTAGCGGGAGACGCGAGCAGTTCTTC.

The chain uses TRBV4-1 and TRBJ1-4, with TRBD1 identical over 7 bases. The CDR3 consists of 18 residues. V lost 1 base to trimming and J lost 3 bases; unmatched junction nucleotides: 11. CDR1 and CDR2 (germline): MGHRA, YSYEKL. CDR3 in DNA: TGCGCCAGCAGCCAAGTAGTCTATTCAGACAGGGCTAATGAAAAACTGTTTTTT. It yields the protein CASSQVVYSDRANEKLFF.

This chain links TRBV5-6 with TRBJ1-2; 10 bases agree with TRBD1. V dropped 4 bases and J dropped 5; count of bases not matched to a gene: 17. The CDR3 length is 18 residues. The germline V gene has CDR1 SGHDT and CDR2 YYEEEE. The DNA for the CDR3 is TGTGCCAGCAGCGTCGTGACAGGGGGCGACCGAGGAGGGTATGGCTACACCTTC. Its protein product is CASSVVTGGDRGGYGYTF.

This sequence joins TRBV28 and TRBJ2-7; TRBD1 aligns across 7 bases. Per the germline V gene, CDR1 is MDHEN and CDR2 is SYDVKM. The CDR3 spans 17 residues. V lost 7 bases, J lost 2 bases, and 17 bases stayed unmatched. The CDR3 sequence: CASTSFPGQDMAYEQYF. CDR3 in DNA: TGTGCCAGCACCAGTTTCCCTGGACAGGATATGGCCTACGAGCAGTACTTC.

This clone appeared a single time. The rearrangement uses TRBV15 and TRBJ1-4, with a weak D call TRBD1 (5 bases). Germline values: CDR1 LNHNV, CDR2 YYDKDF (reference sequence). This CDR3 comprises 15 residues. V lost 0 bases, J lost 16 bases, and 21 bases lay in between. The CDR3 DNA reads TGTGCCACCAGCAGAGATCGGTCAGGCCAAGGGGTGAGGTTTTTT. Translation gives CATSRDRSGQGVRFF.

The chain combines TRBV7-2 with TRBJ1-3; 8 bases are a match to TRBD1. Germline-derived CDR1 and CDR2 are SGHTA and FQGNSA. V dropped 1 base and J dropped 0; count of bases not matched to a gene: 5. This CDR3 region has 17 residues. This CDR3 reads CASSLVGQAISGNTIYF. In DNA, the CDR3 is TGTGCCAGCAGCTTAGTGGGACAGGCTATCTCTGGAAACACCATATATTTT.

V gene TRBV4-1 combines with J gene TRBJ1-5; D ambiguous. The V end lost 1 base, the J end lost 2 bases, and 12 bases lay between the germline ends. Germline V gene lookup returns CDR1 MGHRA and CDR2 YSYEKL. The CDR3 runs 16 residues. CDR3 sequence reads: CASSQAFSIGNQPQHF. DNA for the CDR3: TGCGCCAGCAGCCAAGCGTTTTCTATTGGCAATCAGCCCCAGCATTTT.

Comments on this clone: One end of the junction does not line up with germline, which may come from a read error. This chain uses TRBV23-1 with TRBJ2-3, with TRBD1 matching 7 bases. TRBV23-1 is identified as an open reading frame with a role that is uncertain. The length of the CDR3 is 12 residues. DNA of the CDR3: TGCGCCAGCAGTCCAAAGGGGGCCGCTGGGGGTTTT. Encoded protein: CASSPKGAAGGF.

As to this clone: The same CDR3 also results from other DNA sequences found in this sample. The rearrangement joins TRBV6-5 to TRBJ2-7, with D perhaps TRBD2 (6 bases). The germline V gene encodes CDR1 MNHEY and CDR2 SVGAGI. V shed 0 bases and J shed 5 bases, with 8 bases lying between them. This CDR3 is 13 amino acids long. This CDR3 is CASSYSGGNEQYF. The DNA of the CDR3 is TGTGCCAGCAGTTACTCGGGGGGTAACGAGCAGTACTTC.

The chain has TRBV30 and TRBJ1-1; D is possibly TRBD1 (5 bases). Trimming pared 2 bases from V and 0 bases from J, leaving 7 bases between. Germline assignment: CDR1 GTSNPN and CDR2 SVGIG (reference sequence). This CDR3 is 13 amino acids long. This CDR3 reads CAWSQDMNTEAFF. CDR3 sequence (DNA): TGTGCCTGGAGTCAGGACATGAACACTGAAGCTTTCTTT.

The chain carries TRBV28 and TRBJ2-7; 8 bases agree with TRBD2. With V trimmed by 5 bases and J by 0 bases, 9 bases remained unmatched. CDR1 and CDR2 from the germline V gene are MDHEN and SYDVKM. The CDR3 length is 16 residues. CDR3 coding DNA: TGTGCCAGCAGTAGGCCTAGCGGGTTTAGCTCCTACGAGCAGTACTTC. Translation gives CASSRPSGFSSYEQYF.

The sample holds one count of this clone. The rearrangement uses TRBV28 and TRBJ2-7; TRBD2 aligns across 11 bases. Trimming removed 5 bases from V and 2 bases from J; junction bases left unmatched: 8. There are 16 residues in the CDR3. The germline CDR1 and CDR2 sequences are MDHEN and SYDVKM. CDR3 loop: CASSGHSGRGPYEQYF. The CDR3 DNA is TGTGCCAGCAGTGGACATAGCGGGAGGGGCCCCTACGAGCAGTACTTC.

This chain connects TRBV28 to TRBJ2-1; possible D gene TRBD2, 6 bases. CDR1 is MDHEN, CDR2 SYDVKM, per germline. V lost 5 bases and J lost 8, with 16 bases in between. The CDR3 has 14 residues. CDR3 protein: CASSNGWGGDEQFF. The CDR3 DNA follows: TGTGCCAGCAGTAACGGGTGGGGCGGGGATGAGCAGTTCTTC.

The V and J genes are TRBV7-9 and TRBJ2-7; no firm D call. The CDR3 runs to 13 residues. V gave up 1 base and J gave up 2 bases, with 6 bases separating them. Germline CDR1 is SEHNR and CDR2 is FQNEAQ (reference sequence). Here the CDR3 reads CASSLDFTYEQYF. CDR3 in DNA: TGTGCCAGCAGCTTAGACTTTACCTACGAGCAGTACTTC.

The V and J genes are TRBV28 and TRBJ2-7, with D maybe TRBD2 (6 bases). CDR1 and CDR2 from the germline V gene are MDHEN and SYDVKM. V dropped 6 bases and J dropped 2 bases, with 20 bases sitting between them. The CDR3 covers 16 residues. This chain's CDR3 is CASRPPEARGTYEQYF. For the CDR3, the DNA is TGTGCCAGCAGACCCCCGGAAGCCCGGGGGACCTACGAGCAGTACTTC. Full variable domain (rest looked up from reference TRBV28 and TRBJ2-7): DVKVTQSSRYLVKRTGEKVFLECVQDMDHENMFWYRQDPGLGLRLIYFSYDVKMKEKGDIPEGYSVSREKKERFSLILESASTNQTSMYLCASRPPEARGTYEQYFGPGTRLTVT.

The chain is built from TRBV25-1 and TRBJ2-7, with 7 bases matching TRBD1. The germline V gene has CDR1 MGHDK and CDR2 SYGVNS. The CDR3 covers 16 residues. V gave up 3 bases and J gave up 0 bases; unmatched junction bases: 8. The CDR3 here is CASSDVGGINSYEQYF. The CDR3 DNA is TGTGCCAGCAGTGATGTAGGGGGCATTAACTCCTACGAGCAGTACTTC.

This chain links TRBV29-1 with TRBJ2-4; 11 nucleotides agree with TRBD2. The CDR3 has 18 amino acids. Germline V lookup: CDR1 SQVTM, CDR2 ANQGSEA. The V and J ends lost 0 bases and 5 bases, in that order; junction bases with no gene match: 12. The CDR3, as DNA: TGCAGCGTTGAAGATCGGGGGACTAGCGGAGGTGTCCAAAACATTCAGTACTTC. Its protein product is CSVEDRGTSGGVQNIQYF.

The chain is built from TRBV7-3 and TRBJ2-5; D possibly corresponds to TRBD2 (6 bases). CDR1 and CDR2 from the germline V gene are SGHTA and FQGTGA. V lost 6 bases and J 5 bases, leaving 16 bases between the germline ends. The CDR3 runs 14 residues. The CDR3 DNA follows: TGTGCCAGCAGTTCCATAGGAGGGAGTGAGACCCAGTACTTC. Translating gives CASSSIGGSETQYF.

The J gene is TRBJ1-1, the V gene TRBV5-6; D gene ambiguous. The CDR3 runs to 15 residues. Trimming shortened V by 0 bases and J by 0 bases, and 9 bases separated the two germline ends. Germline-derived CDR1 and CDR2 are SGHDT and YYEEEE. Written as DNA, the CDR3 is TGTGCCAGCAGCTTGGTTAACAGTTTGAACACTGAAGCTTTCTTT. Translation gives CASSLVNSLNTEAFF.

The chain links TRBV5-1 to TRBJ2-3; TRBD1 agrees at 8 bases. Germline CDR1 and CDR2: SGHRS and YFSETQ. The V gene end was trimmed by 2 bases and the J gene end by 4 bases; junction bases not matched to a gene: 6. CDR3 length: 15 residues. Here the CDR3 reads CASSFGQGNADTQYF. In DNA form, the CDR3 reads TGCGCCAGCAGCTTTGGACAGGGTAATGCAGATACGCAGTATTTT.

The rearrangement links TRBV10-3 to TRBJ2-3; D uncertain. This CDR3 comprises 13 residues. The V gene lost 8 bases and the J gene lost 2 bases, with 11 bases spanning the gap. Germline V gene lookup returns CDR1 ENHRY and CDR2 SYGVKD. CDR3 sequence reads: CAIAQRLTDTQYF. The DNA of the CDR3 is TGTGCCATCGCCCAGCGTCTCACAGATACGCAGTATTTT.

J is TRBJ2-1 and V is TRBV6-1; D unresolved. Between the trimmed V and J ends, which lost 7 bases and 4 bases, there was a span of 11 bases. CDR1 is MNHNS and CDR2 is SASEGT in the germline V gene. The CDR3 loop spans 13 amino acids. The CDR3 loop is CASNKRLYNEQFF. DNA of the CDR3: TGTGCCAGCAATAAAAGACTGTACAATGAGCAGTTCTTC.

This clone was counted a single time. The rearrangement uses TRBV9 and TRBJ1-3, with 10 bases lining up with TRBD1. Germline V gene data show CDR1 as SGDLS and CDR2 as YYNGEE. Losses at the gene ends were 0 bases for V and 5 bases for J; bases not matched to a gene: 5. The CDR3 is 16 residues long. CDR3 sequence: CASSVDDRGRRNTIYF. As DNA, the CDR3 is TGTGCCAGCAGCGTAGACGACAGGGGGCGAAGAAACACCATATATTTT. Full variable domain (remainder filled in from reference TRBV9 and TRBJ1-3): DSGVTQTPKHLITATGQRVTLRCSPRSGDLSVYWYQQSLDQGLQFLIQYYNGEERAKGNILERFSAQQFPDLHSELNLSSLELGDSALYFCASSVDDRGRRNTIYFGEGSWLTVV.

This chain uses TRBV7-3 with TRBJ1-1; possible D gene TRBD1, 5 bases. V lost 0 bases to trimming and J lost 11 bases, with 13 bases between them. In germline, CDR1 is SGHTA, CDR2 FQGTGA. CDR3 size: 13 residues. Here the CDR3 DNA reads TGTGCCAGCAGCTTAACAGGGGCTCAGTCGGCTTTCTTT. Translating it yields CASSLTGAQSAFF.